Listed here are 5 T cell receptor beta chains from one sample, sequenced in a study of blood T cells in healthy people across ages. Primers used in a second PCR of roughly 7 to 12 cycles were a sample-barcoded 5' primer and a J-beta primer mix. Each CDR3 protein gets one entry after TCRdb re-called the 5' RACE reads with MiXCR. The table records about 680,000 distinct CDR3 sequences, approximately 49% of them present only once. Material for sequencing was blood. Source of these receptors: an older woman in good health.

The chain links TRBV3-1 to TRBJ1-2; D is ambiguous. This CDR3 contains 15 residues. With 0 bases removed from V and 5 bases from J, the gap between germline ends came to 13 bases. Germline loops: CDR1 LGHDT, CDR2 YNNKEL (reference sequence). CDR3 in DNA: TGTGCCAGCAGCCAAGATGCCGGTCGAGTTTATGGCTACACCTTC. Its protein is CASSQDAGRVYGYTF. The whole variable domain, filled in from reference TRBV3-1 and TRBJ1-2, reads DTAVSQTPKYLVTQMGNDKSIKCEQNLGHDTMYWYKQDSKKFLKIMFSYNNKELIINETVPNRFSPKSPDKAHLNLHINSLELGDSAVYFCASSQDAGRVYGYTFGSGTRLTVV.

There are a few counts of this clonotype. This rearrangement joins TRBV4-1 to TRBJ2-5, with a possible D match to TRBD2 (6 bases). The CDR3 loop spans 13 amino acids. Trimming shortened V by 2 bases and J by 4 bases, and 8 bases separated the two germline ends. Germline V lookup: CDR1 MGHRA, CDR2 YSYEKL. CDR3 in DNA: TGCGCCAGCAGCCAAACGGGGGTAGAGACCCAGTACTTC. This sequence encodes CASSQTGVETQYF.

The rearrangement links TRBV4-2 to TRBJ2-7; no firm D call. Trimming took off 5 bases at V and 0 bases at J, with 11 bases between the two ends. Germline values: CDR1 LGHNA, CDR2 YNFKEQ. CDR3 length equals 14 residues. The CDR3 coding sequence is TGTGCCAGCAGCGTAGACGAAAGCTCCTACGAGCAGTACTTC. Amino acid sequence: CASSVDESSYEQYF.

This clonotype was detected many times. The chain couples TRBV6-2 or TRBV6-3 to TRBJ1-5, with 8 bases fitting TRBD1. Germline V lookup: CDR1 MNHEY, CDR2 SVGEGT. The CDR3 has 18 amino acids. V shed 6 bases and J 4 bases; nucleotides not matched to a gene: 17. The CDR3 DNA sequence: TGTGCCAGCAGCCGGGCCCGGGACAGGCAGAGAGGGAATCAGCCCCAGCATTTT. The encoded protein is CASSRARDRQRGNQPQHF.

The chain couples TRBV4-2 to TRBJ2-7; 7 nucleotides align to TRBD2. Per germline, CDR1 LGHNA and CDR2 YNFKEQ. V dropped 0 bases and J dropped 1; count of bases not matched to a gene: 6. The CDR3 runs to 16 residues. CDR3 amino acids: CASSQEPSSGSYEQYF. The DNA for the CDR3 is TGTGCCAGCAGCCAAGAGCCGTCTAGCGGTTCCTACGAGCAGTACTTC.